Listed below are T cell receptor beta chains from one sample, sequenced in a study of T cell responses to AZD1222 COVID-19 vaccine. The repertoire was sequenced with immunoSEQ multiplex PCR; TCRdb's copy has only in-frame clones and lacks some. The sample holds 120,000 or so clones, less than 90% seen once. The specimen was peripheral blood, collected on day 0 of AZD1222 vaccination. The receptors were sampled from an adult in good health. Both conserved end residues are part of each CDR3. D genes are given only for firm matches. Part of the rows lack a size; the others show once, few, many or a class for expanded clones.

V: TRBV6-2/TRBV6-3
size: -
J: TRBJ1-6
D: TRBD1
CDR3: CASSYGSGGDSPLHF
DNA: TGTGCCAGCAGTTACGGCTCAGGGGGTGATTCACCCCTCCACTTT

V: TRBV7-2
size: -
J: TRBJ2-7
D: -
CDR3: CASSSSTGSYEQYF
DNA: TGTGCCAGCAGCTCATCGACAGGTTCCTACGAGCAGTACTTC

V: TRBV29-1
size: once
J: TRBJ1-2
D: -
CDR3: CSVEVAGTTLNYGYTF
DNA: TGCAGCGTTGAAGTCGCAGGAACCACTTTAAACTATGGCTACACCTTC

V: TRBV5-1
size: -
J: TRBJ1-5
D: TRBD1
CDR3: CASSCPTGYRSNQPQHF
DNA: TGCGCCAGCAGCTGCCCGACAGGGTATCGAAGCAATCAGCCCCAGCATTTT

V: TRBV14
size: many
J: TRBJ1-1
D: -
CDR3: CASSQVHPGSEAFF
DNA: TGTGCCAGCAGCCAAGTCCATCCGGGCAGTGAAGCTTTCTTT

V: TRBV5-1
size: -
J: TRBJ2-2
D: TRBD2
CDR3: CASSASSGGTTGGTGELFF
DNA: TGCGCCAGCAGCGCCTCTAGCGGGGGGACCACCGGGGGAACCGGGGAGCTGTTTTTT

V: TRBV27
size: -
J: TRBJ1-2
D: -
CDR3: CASSLDGLGYGYTF
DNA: TGTGCCAGCAGTTTGGACGGGCTCGGCTATGGCTACACCTTC

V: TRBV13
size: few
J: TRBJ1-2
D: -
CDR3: CASSLVLDGTHYGYTF
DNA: TGTGCCAGCAGCTTAGTCCTGGATGGGACCCACTATGGCTACACCTTC

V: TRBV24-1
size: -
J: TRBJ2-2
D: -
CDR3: CATSDRSTGELFF
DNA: TGTGCCACATCCGACAGATCCACCGGGGAGCTGTTTTTT

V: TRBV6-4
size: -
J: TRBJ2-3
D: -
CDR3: CASSDSHTDTQYF
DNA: TGTGCCAGCAGTGACAGCCACACAGATACGCAGTATTTT

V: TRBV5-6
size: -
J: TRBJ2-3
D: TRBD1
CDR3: CASSRRTGTLTDTQYF
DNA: TGTGCCAGTAGCCGTCGGACAGGGACGCTGACAGATACGCAGTATTTT

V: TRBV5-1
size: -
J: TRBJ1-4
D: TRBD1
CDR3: CASSLNRGGEKLFF
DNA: TGCGCCAGCAGCTTGAACAGGGGAGGGGAAAAACTGTTTTTT

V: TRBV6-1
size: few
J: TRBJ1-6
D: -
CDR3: CASGDFYNSPLHF
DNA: TGTGCCAGCGGTGATTTCTATAATTCACCCCTCCACTTT

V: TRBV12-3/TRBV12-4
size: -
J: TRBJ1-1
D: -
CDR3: CASTPRENTEAFF
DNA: TGTGCCAGCACTCCGAGGGAAAACACTGAAGCTTTCTTT

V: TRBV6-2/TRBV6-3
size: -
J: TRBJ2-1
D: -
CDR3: CASSLDNYNEQFF
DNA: TGTGCCAGCAGTTTGGACAACTACAATGAGCAGTTCTTC

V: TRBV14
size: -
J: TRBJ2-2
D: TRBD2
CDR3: CASSQSGKAGELFF
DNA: TGTGCCAGCAGCCAGAGCGGGAAGGCCGGGGAGCTGTTTTTT

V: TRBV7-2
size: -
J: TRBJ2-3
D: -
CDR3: CASSLEYSEDTQYF
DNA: TGTGCCAGCAGCTTAGAGTACTCTGAGGATACGCAGTATTTT